This T cell receptor beta chain was sequenced in a study of response to subunit inactivated influenza vaccine. Findings and limits, study-wide: Authors suggested each seasonal flu vaccination may recruit only limited numbers of new T cells.

TCRdb re-called the RT-PCR reads through MiXCR, storing one row per CDR3 protein. The table has around 250,000 distinct CDR3 sequences, 9% to 15% seen once. Comments on this clonotype: Its specificity is not known. The junction shows a germline mismatch at one end, possibly a read error.

The CDR3 runs 13 residues. CDR1 and CDR2 (germline): SGHAT, FQNNGV. V gene TRBV11-2 combines with J gene TRBJ2-7; D gene ambiguous. This TCR was recovered from a man in his forties or fifties who received an inactivated influenza vaccine. This sample comprised non-naive T cells sorted from PBMCs, obtained roughly 2 weeks before vaccination. Here the CDR3 reads CASSQELSLPAVF. CDR3 DNA sequence: TGTGCCAGCAGCCAGGAACTATCCCTCCCCGCGGTCTTC.